The 18 T cell receptor beta chains below come from one sample, sequenced in a study of vaccination effects on CD4 cells after COVID-19 (dated by TCRdb to 2021 to 2024). In the ViraFEST assay, PBMC were stimulated with viral peptide pools, and antigen-specific CD4+ T cell clonotypes were then identified by expansion using TCR sequencing. After less than 13 days of culture, CD4+ T cells were isolated with the EasySep CD4+ T cell isolation kit. Convalescent patients had PCR-confirmed SARS-CoV-2 infection between March and December 2020, before Alpha, Beta and Delta variants emerged in the United States. Receptor amplification or capture employed the immunoSEQ multiplex PCR assay. TCRdb took this table from immuneACCESS and kept in-frame rearrangements with V and J called. Such tables lack part of the clones; where checked against another copy, unresolved V genes explain under half of the gap, and the rest is unexplained. Counted in this sample were tens of thousands of clones; 60% to 75% of them appeared once. The ten largest clones represent about 5% of the sample.

Antigen specificity for these receptors is unknown. The source was CD4+ T cells from PBMCs cultured with HIV peptides, collected before COVID-19 vaccination. The cell subset or site label of this sample denotes: HIV-1 Nef peptide pool negative control/reference culture. The source of these receptors is a human donor who had a prior SARS-CoV-2 infection.

The chain employs TRBV7-9 and TRBJ2-3; D not resolved. Trimming removed 3 bases from V and 0 bases from J, with 7 bases in between. The CDR3 loop spans 14 amino acids. Germline lookup yields CDR1 SEHNR and CDR2 FQNEAQ (reference sequence). This CDR3 reads CASSFSASTDTQYF. The CDR3, as DNA: TGTGCCAGCAGCTTTTCCGCTAGCACAGATACGCAGTATTTT.

The chain is built from TRBV6-5 and TRBJ1-1; TRBD1 might be the D (5 bases). The CDR3 loop spans 15 amino acids. V was cut by 0 bases and J by 3 bases, with 11 bases left in between. Germline V gene data show CDR1 as MNHEY and CDR2 as SVGAGI. The CDR3 spells CASSYSAAGDTEAFF. The CDR3 DNA is TGTGCCAGCAGTTACTCGGCAGCGGGGGACACTGAAGCTTTCTTT.

This clone has just a few counts. The chain joins TRBV7-2 to TRBJ2-5; D unresolved. Between the trimmed V and J ends, which lost 1 base and 2 bases, there was a span of 8 bases. Germline lookup yields CDR1 SGHTA and CDR2 FQGNSA. This CDR3 spans 14 amino acids. The CDR3 region is CASSLVVSQETQYF. The CDR3 region has the DNA TGTGCCAGCAGCTTAGTAGTCAGTCAAGAGACCCAGTACTTC.

The rearrangement joins TRBV5-1 to TRBJ2-7; the D is unclear. The V and J ends lost 1 base and 0 bases respectively, with 14 bases between them. The germline V gene has CDR1 SGHRS and CDR2 YFSETQ. The CDR3 is 16 amino acids. The DNA for the CDR3 is TGCGCCAGCAGCTTGAGTGTGTCGTCAAGCTCCTACGAGCAGTACTTC. This sequence encodes CASSLSVSSSSYEQYF.

The chain couples TRBV5-1 to TRBJ2-5, with D possibly being TRBD1 (5 bases). V lost 5 bases to trimming and J lost 5 bases, with 13 bases between them. Germline CDR1 and CDR2: SGHRS and YFSETQ. The CDR3 consists of 13 residues. The CDR3 sequence is CASSRLGVETQYF. As DNA, the CDR3 is TGCGCCAGCAGTCGGCTAGGGGTTGAGACCCAGTACTTC.

The chain employs TRBV3-1 (or the pseudogene TRBV3-2) and TRBJ1-4; D remains unclear. Germline V lookup: CDR1 LGHDT, CDR2 YNNKEL (reference sequence). The CDR3 runs to 15 residues. The V and J ends lost 4 bases and 5 bases respectively, with 14 bases between them. This CDR3 reads CASSLGRPLNEKLFF. Here the CDR3 DNA reads TGTGCCAGCAGCCTGGGTAGACCGTTGAATGAAAAACTGTTTTTT.

This clone appeared once. The rearrangement links TRBV9 to TRBJ2-3; D is unresolved. Germline values: CDR1 SGDLS, CDR2 YYNGEE. V was trimmed by 0 bases and J by 0 bases, leaving 2 bases between them. The CDR3 consists of 13 residues. The CDR3 here is CASSVGSTDTQYF. As DNA, the CDR3 is TGTGCCAGCAGCGTAGGGAGCACAGATACGCAGTATTTT.

The genes are TRBV21-1 and TRBJ2-7; TRBD2 is taken as the D call from the table, unchecked against the DNA. TRBV21-1 is classified as a pseudogene. The CDR3 sequence is 14 residues long. This chain's CDR3 is CASSHHPRPLEQYF. CDR3 nucleotides: TGTGCCAGCAGCCACCATCCGCGGCCTCTCGAGCAGTACTTC.

The rearrangement uses TRBV3-1 (or the pseudogene TRBV3-2) and TRBJ2-1; TRBD2 matches 7 bases. This CDR3 has 19 residues. Germline values: CDR1 LGHDT, CDR2 YNNKEL (reference sequence). V shed 0 bases, J shed 5 bases, and the junction held 16 bases outside the gene matches. Here the CDR3 reads CASSQDLLVGRAGDNEQFF. The CDR3 DNA follows: TGTGCCAGCAGCCAAGATCTTTTGGTTGGTCGGGCGGGGGACAATGAGCAGTTCTTC.

The chain recombines TRBV19 with TRBJ2-1, with 8 bases identical to TRBD1. With V trimmed by 5 bases and J by 13 bases, 7 bases remained unmatched. Germline values: CDR1 LNHDA, CDR2 SQIVND (reference sequence). The CDR3 is 12 amino acids. CDR3 coding DNA: TGTGCCAGTAGTTGGTCCGGGACAGGTCAGTTCTTC. Translated, it gives CASSWSGTGQFF.

The rearrangement links TRBV6-5 to TRBJ1-5, with 9 bases lining up with TRBD1. Trimming took 5 bases from V and 4 from J; bases not matched to a gene: 6. CDR3 length equals 15 residues. Germline V gene data show CDR1 as MNHEY and CDR2 as SVGAGI. CDR3 amino acids: CASSPMGTGNQPQHF. Here the CDR3 DNA reads TGTGCCAGCAGTCCTATGGGGACAGGGAATCAGCCCCAGCATTTT.

This clone was detected only once. J is TRBJ2-7 and V is TRBV5-5; no reliable D call. The CDR3 sequence is 13 residues long. Trimming took 0 bases from V and 0 from J, leaving 4 bases between them. Looked up from germline, CDR1 is SGHKS and CDR2 is YYEKEE (reference sequence). The CDR3 bases are TGTGCCAGCAGCTTGGCCTCCTCCTACGAGCAGTACTTC. Protein product: CASSLASSYEQYF.

This chain connects TRBV5-1 to TRBJ2-5, with 7 bases aligning to TRBD2. The germline gives CDR1 SGHRS, CDR2 YFSETQ. This CDR3 contains 14 residues. With V trimmed by 6 bases and J by 1 base, 6 bases remained unmatched. CDR3 in amino acids: CASTWAGAQETQYF. The CDR3 DNA is TGCGCCAGCACATGGGCGGGAGCCCAAGAGACCCAGTACTTC.

This sequence joins TRBV10-3 and TRBJ2-7; D might be TRBD1 (5 bases). The CDR3 sequence is 14 residues long. Per germline, CDR1 ENHRY and CDR2 SYGVKD. Trimming took 4 bases from V and 0 from J, leaving 10 bases between them. CDR3 DNA: TGTGCCATCAGTGCAAAAGGGGCCTCCTACGAGCAGTACTTC. Amino acid sequence: CAISAKGASYEQYF.

This clone has more than one count but fewer than ten. This chain uses TRBV10-3 with TRBJ2-7; no definite D call. Germline V gene data show CDR1 as ENHRY and CDR2 as SYGVKD. The CDR3 length is 11 residues. Deletions cut 3 bases from V and 6 bases from J, with 6 bases between. The CDR3 bases are TGTGCCATCAGTGACAATGGCGAGCAGTACTTC. It yields the protein CAISDNGEQYF.

The V call is TRBV10-2, the J call TRBJ1-2; 8 bases agree with TRBD1. V lost 6 bases to trimming and J lost 4 bases; unmatched junction nucleotides: 7. Germline V gives CDR1 WSHSY, CDR2 SAAADI. There are 14 residues in the CDR3. For the CDR3, the DNA is TGCGCCAGCAGAGCAGGGGGCGCCGGCTATGGCTACACCTTC. It encodes CASRAGGAGYGYTF.

The chain couples TRBV25-1 to TRBJ1-4; 8 bases fit TRBD1. Germline values: CDR1 MGHDK, CDR2 SYGVNS. The CDR3 sequence is 12 residues long. V was pared by 4 bases and J by 8 bases, with 0 bases of the junction left unmatched. The CDR3 DNA is TGTGCCAGCAGTGGACAGGGGGAAAAACTGTTTTTT. This encodes CASSGQGEKLFF. Full variable domain (remainder filled in from reference TRBV25-1 and TRBJ1-4): EADIYQTPRYLVIGTGKKITLECSQTMGHDKMYWYQQDPGMELHLIHYSYGVNSTEKGDLSSESTVSRIRTEHFPLTLESARPSHTSQYLCASSGQGEKLFFGSGTQLSVL.

V usage is TRBV4-1 and J usage is TRBJ2-2; 16 positions match TRBD2. The CDR3 length is 21 residues. The germline V gene has CDR1 MGHRA and CDR2 YSYEKL. Trimming at V came to 1 base and at J to 3 bases, leaving 11 bases not matched to a gene. The CDR3 sequence is CASSQAHPGLAGGPYTGELFF. In nucleotides, the CDR3 is TGCGCCAGCAGCCAAGCCCATCCGGGACTAGCGGGGGGGCCGTACACCGGGGAGCTGTTTTTT.